The 13 T cell receptor beta chains in this list originate from one sample, sequenced in a study of regulatory T cells in long-lasting Graves disease. Time point meaning: newly diagnosed GD, antithyroid drugs for less than 3 months. RNA extracted from PBMCs served as the sequencing template. Arm-PCR with iRepertoire HTBI primers amplified the CDR3 regions for these TCR beta libraries. TCRdb used MiXCR to reprocess the multiplex PCR reads, holding one entry per CDR3 protein. This table holds roughly 510,000 distinct CDR3 sequences, roughly 16% found once. These data were likewise used in another study, on T cells in Graves' hyperthyroidism and ophthalmopathy.

The sample here was peripheral blood mononuclear cells (PBMCs), taken at new diagnosis, from a patient treated with antithyroid drugs. Receptors originate from a man aged 18 to 29 with Graves disease.

The J gene is TRBJ2-1, the V gene TRBV7-6; D might be TRBD2 (7 bases). The CDR3 has 16 amino acids. V gave up 5 bases and J gave up 8 bases, with 22 bases separating them. Germline V gene data show CDR1 as SGHVS and CDR2 as FNYEAQ. CDR3 DNA sequence: TGTGCCAGCAGCCAACCCTGGGGGCGGGAGAGGGATGAGCAGTTCTTC. Encoded protein: CASSQPWGRERDEQFF.

This clonotype came up many times. The CDR3 region has the DNA TGTGCCTGCTCGGGCGGTGTCGGTGAGCAGTTCTTC. This sequence encodes CACSGGVGEQFF. The chain uses TRBV30 and TRBJ2-1, with unresolved D. The CDR3 contains 12 residues. CDR1 and CDR2 from the germline V gene are GTSNPN and SVGIG (reference sequence). V shed 6 bases and J shed 9 bases, with 15 bases lying between them.

In this sample, this clonotype turned up a few times. The genes are TRBV7-3 and TRBJ2-4; D unclear. The CDR3 length is 18 residues. V lost 1 base and J lost 1, with 17 bases in between. Germline V gives CDR1 SGHTA, CDR2 FQGTGA. The CDR3 sequence: CASSLIRGSSRAKNIQYF. The CDR3 DNA follows: TGTGCCAGCAGCTTAATTAGAGGCAGTTCAAGGGCCAAAAACATTCAGTACTTC. The variable domain in full, completed from reference TRBV7-3 and TRBJ2-4, reads GAGVSQTPSNKVTEKGKYVELRCDPISGHTALYWYRQSLGQGPEFLIYFQGTGAADDSGLPNDRFFAVRPEGSVSTLKIQRTERGDSAVYLCASSLIRGSSRAKNIQYFGAGTRLSVL.

This clonotype has only a few counts. This chain connects TRBV7-9 to TRBJ2-7; D gene uncertain. CDR1 and CDR2 from the germline V gene are SEHNR and FQNEAQ (reference sequence). This CDR3 spans 16 amino acids. Trimming stripped 5 bases from V and 5 bases from J, with 22 bases between. CDR3 loop: CASSPSRWRSSHEQYF. In DNA, the CDR3 is TGTGCCAGCAGCCCAAGCCGGTGGCGGAGTTCCCACGAGCAGTACTTC.

Concerning this clonotype itself: With a much larger clone just one base away, this may be a read error. No conserved phenylalanine or tryptophan ends this CDR3, so it is likely a read error. The chain uses TRBV29-1 and TRBJ2-7, with D unclear. The CDR3 runs 11 residues. CDR1 is SQVTM and CDR2 is ANQGSEA in the germline V gene. V was pared by 3 bases and J by 5 bases, with 8 bases between. The CDR3 sequence: CSVDKGNEQYL. The CDR3 DNA is TGCAGCGTTGACAAAGGTAACGAGCAGTACCTC.

The chain recombines TRBV27 with TRBJ1-1; perhaps TRBD1 as D (5 bases). The CDR3 runs to 16 residues. Trimming shortened V by 2 bases and J by 0 bases, and 13 bases separated the two germline ends. CDR1 is MNHEY and CDR2 is SMNVEV in the germline V gene (reference sequence). CDR3 protein: CASSLRRGEMNTEAFF. The CDR3 nucleotides are TGTGCCAGCAGTTTAAGGAGAGGGGAAATGAACACTGAAGCTTTCTTT.

In this sample, this clonotype turned up many times. V usage is TRBV15 and J usage is TRBJ2-1; possibly TRBD1 for D (5 bases). The germline CDR1 and CDR2 sequences are LNHNV and YYDKDF (reference sequence). CDR3 length: 16 amino acids. With 0 bases removed from V and 0 bases from J, the gap between germline ends came to 9 bases. CDR3 amino acids: CATSRDGAISYNEQFF. The CDR3 nucleotides read TGTGCCACCAGCAGAGATGGGGCTATCTCCTACAATGAGCAGTTCTTC.

This clonotype has more than one count but fewer than ten. This rearrangement joins TRBV7-3 to TRBJ2-1, with TRBD2 matching 11 bases. The germline gives CDR1 SGHTA, CDR2 FQGTGA. The V and J ends lost 5 bases and 6 bases, in that order; junction bases with no gene match: 6. There are 15 residues in the CDR3. This CDR3 is CASSRGLAEPNEQFF. CDR3 in DNA: TGTGCCAGCAGCCGGGGACTAGCGGAGCCCAATGAGCAGTTCTTC.

This clonotype was counted many times. The chain couples TRBV24-1 to TRBJ2-5; a possible D gene is TRBD1 (5 bases). This CDR3 is built from 14 residues. The germline V gene has CDR1 KGHDR and CDR2 SFDVKD. The ends were cut back, 1 base at V and 3 bases at J, with 8 bases in the middle. This CDR3 reads CATSDLGREETQYF. As DNA, the CDR3 is TGTGCCACCAGTGATTTAGGCAGGGAAGAGACCCAGTACTTC.

Concerning this clonotype itself: This may come from a read error, since a much larger clone is one base off. The V and J genes are TRBV7-6 and TRBJ2-7; D unresolved. In germline, CDR1 is SGHVS, CDR2 FNYEAQ. The CDR3 runs 12 residues. The V end lost 2 bases, the J end lost 6 bases, and 8 bases lay between the germline ends. The CDR3 is CASSLQRAEQYF. CDR3 coding DNA: TGTGCCAGCAGCTTACAAAGGGCCGAGCAGTACTTC.

This chain links TRBV20-1 with TRBJ2-7, with TRBD2 identical over 12 bases. This CDR3 has 14 residues. The V gene end was trimmed by 3 bases and the J gene end by 3 bases; junction bases not matched to a gene: 3. CDR1 and CDR2 from the germline V gene are DFQATT and SNEGSKA (reference sequence). The CDR3 protein is CSASGTSGLYEQYF. CDR3 nucleotides: TGCAGTGCTAGCGGGACTAGCGGGCTCTACGAGCAGTACTTC.

The chain links TRBV4-1 to TRBJ1-5; tentatively, D is TRBD1 (6 bases). The V end lost 4 bases, the J end lost 3 bases, and 19 bases lay between the germline ends. Germline CDR1 is MGHRA and CDR2 is YSYEKL. The CDR3 is 17 amino acids. The CDR3 nucleotides are TGCGCCAGCAGCCCATTGGGGGGGGGCGCAAACAATCAGCCCCAGCATTTT. Its protein product is CASSPLGGGANNQPQHF.

This clonotype came up many times. The chain uses TRBV9 and TRBJ1-2; TRBD1 might be the D (5 bases). Trimming stripped 4 bases from V and 5 bases from J, with 18 bases between. In germline, CDR1 is SGDLS, CDR2 YYNGEE. The CDR3 runs to 15 residues. For the CDR3, the DNA is TGTGCCAGCAGCCAAGGACAAGCGCCCTCATATGGCTACACCTTC. This sequence encodes CASSQGQAPSYGYTF.